This TCR beta chain was observed in a study of cytomegalovirus exposure and HLA in healthy donors. Study-wide findings and caveats: TCR beta V- and J-gene trimming, according to a later analysis, was linked to a missense DCLRE1C variant. Excluded: some indistinguishable V segments such as TRBV6-2 and TRBV6-3. Accurate prediction of most subjects' HLA-A and HLA-B alleles from TCR beta sequences was reported.

A remark on this clone: The antigen is not known.

This CDR3 spans 15 amino acids. V shed 4 bases and J shed 7 bases, with 18 bases lying between them. Germline CDR1 and CDR2: SGHDT and YYEEEE. The PCR was carried out with 60 Vbeta primers and 13 Jbeta primers. The repertoire was sequenced with immunoSEQ multiplex PCR; TCRdb's copy has only in-frame clones and lacks some. Of around 150,000 clones in the sample, roughly 79% were seen once. This TCR came from a woman aged 45 to 65 in good health and CMV-seronegative. The sequenced material came from PBMCs. The chain combines TRBV5-6 with TRBJ2-1; TRBD1 might be the D (7 bases). CDR3 loop: CASSLGGQTRNEQFF. CDR3 DNA: TGTGCCAGCAGCCTCGGGGGACAGACTAGGAATGAGCAGTTCTTC.